This T cell receptor beta chain appears in the sequencing data of a study of blood T cell repertoires in COVID-19. Study details: The United States, Italy and Spain were the sources of the acute and convalescent COVID-19 samples.

Sequenced by immunoSEQ multiplex PCR; TCRdb stores in-frame clones only, minus some. This sample has over 100,000 clones, with roughly nine tenths found just once. It was during active infection that Seattle patients were enrolled and then longitudinally followed. CDR1 and CDR2 from the germline V gene are KGHDR and SFDVKD. J was trimmed by 2 bases and V by 5 bases; bases with no gene match: 4. This CDR3 contains 15 residues. The specimen sequenced was peripheral blood. The gene calls are TRBV24-1 and TRBJ2-3; 9 bases are a match to TRBD2. The sequence was collected from a woman aged 70 to 79 with COVID-19, enrolled during active disease. This chain's CDR3 is CATSGSGGNTDTQYF. The CDR3 region has the DNA TGTGCCACCAGTGGTAGCGGGGGCAACACAGATACGCAGTATTTT.